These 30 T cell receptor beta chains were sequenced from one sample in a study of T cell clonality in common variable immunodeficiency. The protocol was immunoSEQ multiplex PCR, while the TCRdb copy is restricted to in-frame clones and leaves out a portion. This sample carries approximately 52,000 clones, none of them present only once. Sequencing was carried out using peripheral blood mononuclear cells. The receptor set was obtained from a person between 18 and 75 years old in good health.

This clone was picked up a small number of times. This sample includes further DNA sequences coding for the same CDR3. This CDR3 reads CASSAYLRGGGTIYF. The part of the CDR3 DNA that was read is TGTGCCAGTAGTGCTTACCTCAGGGGAGGAGGCACG. The chain is built from TRBV19 and TRBJ1-3, with D maybe TRBD1 (6 bases). The CDR3 goes on 3 residues after the read ends, and that part is filled in from the germline J gene. Germline V gene data show CDR1 as LNHDA and CDR2 as SQIVND (reference sequence). This CDR3 comprises 15 residues. Full variable domain (remainder filled in from reference TRBV19 and TRBJ1-3): DGGITQSPKYLFRKEGQNVTLSCEQNLNHDAMYWYRQDPGQGLRLIYYSQIVNDFQKGDIAEGYSVSREKKESFPLTVTSAQKNPTAFYLCASSAYLRGGGTIYFGEGSWLTVV.

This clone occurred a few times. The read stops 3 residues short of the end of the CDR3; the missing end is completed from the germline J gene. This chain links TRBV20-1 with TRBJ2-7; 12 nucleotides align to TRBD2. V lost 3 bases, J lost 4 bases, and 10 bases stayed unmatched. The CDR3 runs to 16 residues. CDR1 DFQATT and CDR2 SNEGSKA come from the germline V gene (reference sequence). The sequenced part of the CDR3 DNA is TGCAGTGCTAGGGGCCGGACTACTAGCGGGAGGTACGAG. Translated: CSARGRTTSGRYE. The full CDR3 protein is CSARGRTTSGRYEQYF.

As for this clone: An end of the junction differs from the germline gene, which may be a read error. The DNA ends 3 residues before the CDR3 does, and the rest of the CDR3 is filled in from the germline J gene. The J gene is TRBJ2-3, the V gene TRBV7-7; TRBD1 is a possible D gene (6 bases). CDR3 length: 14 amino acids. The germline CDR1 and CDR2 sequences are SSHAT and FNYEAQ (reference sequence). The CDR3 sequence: CASSLGQLEETQYF. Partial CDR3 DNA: TGTGCTAGCAGCTTAGGACAGCTAGAAGAGACG.

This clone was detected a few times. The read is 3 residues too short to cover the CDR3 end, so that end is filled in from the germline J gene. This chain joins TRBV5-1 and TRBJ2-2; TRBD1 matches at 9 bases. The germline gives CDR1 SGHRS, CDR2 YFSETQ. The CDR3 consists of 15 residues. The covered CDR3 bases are TGCGCCAGCAGCCGGACAGGGGAAGGGGGTGAAAAG. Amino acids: CASSRTGEGGEK. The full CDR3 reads CASSRTGEGGEKLFF. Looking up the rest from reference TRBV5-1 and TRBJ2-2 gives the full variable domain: KAGVTQTPRYLIKTRGQQVTLSCSPISGHRSVSWYQQTPGQGLQFLFEYFSETQRNKGNFPGRFSGRQFSNSRSEMNVSTLELGDSALYLCASSRTGEGGEKLFFGEGSRLTVL.

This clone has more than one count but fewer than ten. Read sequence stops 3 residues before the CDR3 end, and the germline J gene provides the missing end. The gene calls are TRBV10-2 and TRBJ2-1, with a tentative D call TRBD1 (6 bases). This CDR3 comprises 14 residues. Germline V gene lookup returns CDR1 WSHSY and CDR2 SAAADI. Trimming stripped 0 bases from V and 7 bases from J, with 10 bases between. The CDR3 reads CASSESLQGNEQFF. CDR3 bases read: TGCGCCAGCAGTGAGTCTCTACAGGGTAATGAG.

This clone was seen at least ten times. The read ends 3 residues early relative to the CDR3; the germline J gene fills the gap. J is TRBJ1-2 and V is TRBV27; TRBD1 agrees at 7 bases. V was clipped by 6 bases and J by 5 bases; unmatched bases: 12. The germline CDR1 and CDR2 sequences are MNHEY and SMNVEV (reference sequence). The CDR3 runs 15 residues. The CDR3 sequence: CASRLTVDRLYGYTF. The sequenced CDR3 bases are TGTGCCAGCAGACTAACCGTGGACAGGTTATATGGC.

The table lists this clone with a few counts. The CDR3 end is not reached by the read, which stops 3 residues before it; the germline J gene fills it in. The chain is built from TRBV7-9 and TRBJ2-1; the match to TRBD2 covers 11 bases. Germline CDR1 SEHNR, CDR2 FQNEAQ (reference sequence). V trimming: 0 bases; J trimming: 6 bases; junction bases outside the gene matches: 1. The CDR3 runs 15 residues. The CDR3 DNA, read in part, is TGTGCCAGCAGCTTAGCTAGCGGGAGGGGCAATGAG. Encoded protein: CASSLASGRGNE. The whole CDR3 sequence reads CASSLASGRGNEQFF.

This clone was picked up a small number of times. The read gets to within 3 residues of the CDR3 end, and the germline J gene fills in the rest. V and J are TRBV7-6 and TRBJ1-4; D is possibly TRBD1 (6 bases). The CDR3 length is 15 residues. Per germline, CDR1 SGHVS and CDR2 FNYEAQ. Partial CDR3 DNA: TGTGCCAGCAGCTCAATCCTTCCAGGGGCCAACGTA. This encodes CASSSILPGANV. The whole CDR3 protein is CASSSILPGANVLFF.

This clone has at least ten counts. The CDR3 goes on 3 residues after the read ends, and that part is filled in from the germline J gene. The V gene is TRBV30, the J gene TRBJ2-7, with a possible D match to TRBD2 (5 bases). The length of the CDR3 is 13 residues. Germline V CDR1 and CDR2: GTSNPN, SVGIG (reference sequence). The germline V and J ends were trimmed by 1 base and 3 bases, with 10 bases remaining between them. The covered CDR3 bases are TGTGCCTGGAGTGCACCGGGGAGCTACGAG. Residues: CAWSAPGSYE. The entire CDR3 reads CAWSAPGSYEQYF.

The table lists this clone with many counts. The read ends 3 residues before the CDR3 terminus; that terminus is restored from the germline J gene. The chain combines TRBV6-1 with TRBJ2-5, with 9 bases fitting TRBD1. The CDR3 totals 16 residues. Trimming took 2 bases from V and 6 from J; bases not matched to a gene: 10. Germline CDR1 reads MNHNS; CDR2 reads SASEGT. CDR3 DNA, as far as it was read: TGTGCCAGCAGTGAATACGGGACAGGGACCGGTAAGACC. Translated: CASSEYGTGTGKT. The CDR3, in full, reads CASSEYGTGTGKTQYF.

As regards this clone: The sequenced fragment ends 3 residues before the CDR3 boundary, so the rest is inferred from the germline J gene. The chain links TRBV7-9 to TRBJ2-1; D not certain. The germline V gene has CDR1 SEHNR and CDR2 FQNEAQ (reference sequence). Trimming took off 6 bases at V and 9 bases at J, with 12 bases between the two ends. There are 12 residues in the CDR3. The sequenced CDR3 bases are TGTGCCAGCAGATTCGAAGGTGGTGAG. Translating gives CASRFEGGE. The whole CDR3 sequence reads CASRFEGGEQFF.

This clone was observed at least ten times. CDR3 bases read: TGCAGCGGCTCAGGGGGAAGCCCTGGAAACACC. Amino acids: CSGSGGSPGNT. The entire CDR3 protein reads CSGSGGSPGNTIYF. The rearrangement uses TRBV29-1 and TRBJ1-3, with TRBD1 identical over 7 bases. The read stops 3 residues short of the end of the CDR3; the missing end is completed from the germline J gene. V lost 7 bases and J lost 2; bases outside the gene matches: 8. CDR3 length: 14 amino acids. In germline, CDR1 is SQVTM, CDR2 ANQGSEA. Filled out from reference TRBV29-1 and TRBJ1-3, the complete variable domain reads SAVISQKPSRDICQRGTSLTIQCQVDSQVTMMFWYRQQPGQSLTLIATANQGSEATYESGFVIDKFPISRPNLTFSTLTVSNMSPEDSSIYLCSGSGGSPGNTIYFGEGSWLTVV.

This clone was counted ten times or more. CDR3 protein: CASSLDNGQGGKAFF. CDR3 DNA, as far as it was read: TGTGCCAGCAGCTTAGACAACGGACAGGGCGGCAAA. The chain couples TRBV11-2 to TRBJ1-1, with 8 positions matching TRBD1. The read comes to an end 3 residues before the CDR3 does, leaving the germline J gene to fill in the end. CDR3 size: 15 residues. The germline V gene encodes CDR1 SGHAT and CDR2 FQNNGV.

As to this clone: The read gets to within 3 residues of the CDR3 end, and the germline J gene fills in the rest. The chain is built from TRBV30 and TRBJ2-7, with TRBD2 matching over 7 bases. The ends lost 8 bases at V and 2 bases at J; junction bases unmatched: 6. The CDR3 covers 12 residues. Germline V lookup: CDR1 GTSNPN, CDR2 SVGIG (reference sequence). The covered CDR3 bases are TGTGCCACCGGGGGAGGGCCCTACGAG. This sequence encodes CATGGGPYE. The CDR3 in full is CATGGGPYEQYF.

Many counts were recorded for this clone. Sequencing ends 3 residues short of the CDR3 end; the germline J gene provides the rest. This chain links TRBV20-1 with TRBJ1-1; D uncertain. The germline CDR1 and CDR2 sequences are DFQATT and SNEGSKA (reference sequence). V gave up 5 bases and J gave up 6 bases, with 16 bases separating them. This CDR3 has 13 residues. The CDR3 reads CSAFLLLRSEAFF. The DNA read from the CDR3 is TGCAGTGCTTTTCTACTTTTAAGATCTGAA.

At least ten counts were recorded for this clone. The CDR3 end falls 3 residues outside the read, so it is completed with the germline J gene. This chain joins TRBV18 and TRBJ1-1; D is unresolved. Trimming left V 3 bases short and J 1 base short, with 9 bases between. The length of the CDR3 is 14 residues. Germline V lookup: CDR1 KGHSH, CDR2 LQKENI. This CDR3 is CASSPIPGNTEAFF. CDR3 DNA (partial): TGTGCCAGCTCACCGATACCAGGGAACACTGAA.

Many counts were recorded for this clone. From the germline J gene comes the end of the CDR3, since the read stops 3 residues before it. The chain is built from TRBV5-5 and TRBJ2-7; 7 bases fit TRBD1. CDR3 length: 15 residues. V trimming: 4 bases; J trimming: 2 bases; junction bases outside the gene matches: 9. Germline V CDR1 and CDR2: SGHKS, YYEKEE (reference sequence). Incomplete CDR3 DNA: TGTGCCAGCAGCCGTAAGGGGGCAGGGACCTACGAG. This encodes CASSRKGAGTYE. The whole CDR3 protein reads CASSRKGAGTYEQYF.

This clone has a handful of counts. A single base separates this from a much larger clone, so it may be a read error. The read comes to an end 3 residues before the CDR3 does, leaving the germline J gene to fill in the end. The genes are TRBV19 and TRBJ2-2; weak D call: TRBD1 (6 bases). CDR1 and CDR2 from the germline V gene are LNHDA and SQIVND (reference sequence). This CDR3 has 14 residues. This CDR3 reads CASSPSDSSPVLFF. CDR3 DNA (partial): TGTGCCAGTAGTCCGTCGGACAGCAGCCCAGTG.

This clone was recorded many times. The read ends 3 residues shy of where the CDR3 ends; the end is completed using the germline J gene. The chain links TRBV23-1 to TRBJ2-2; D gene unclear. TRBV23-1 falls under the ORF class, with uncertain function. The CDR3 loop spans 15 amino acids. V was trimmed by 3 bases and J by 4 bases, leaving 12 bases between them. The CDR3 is CASSQGGRSTGELFF. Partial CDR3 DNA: TGCGCCAGCAGTCAGGGTGGCAGGAGCACCGGGGAG.

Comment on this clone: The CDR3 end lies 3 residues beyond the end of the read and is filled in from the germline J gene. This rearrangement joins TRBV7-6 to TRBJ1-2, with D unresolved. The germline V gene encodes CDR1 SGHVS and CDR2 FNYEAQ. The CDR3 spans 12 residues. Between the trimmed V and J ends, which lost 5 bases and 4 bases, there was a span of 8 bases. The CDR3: CASSISSYGYTF. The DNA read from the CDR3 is TGTGCCAGCAGCATTTCATCCTATGGC. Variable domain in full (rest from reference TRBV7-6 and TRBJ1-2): GAGVSQSPRYKVTKRGQDVALRCDPISGHVSLYWYRQALGQGPEFLTYFNYEAQQDKSGLPNDRFSAERPEGSISTLTIQRTEQRDSAMYRCASSISSYGYTFGSGTRLTVV.

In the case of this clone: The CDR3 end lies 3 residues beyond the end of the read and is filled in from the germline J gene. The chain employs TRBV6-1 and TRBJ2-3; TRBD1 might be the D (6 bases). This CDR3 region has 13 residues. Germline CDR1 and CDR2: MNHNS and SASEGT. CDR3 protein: CASSEDREGTQYF. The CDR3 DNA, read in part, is TGTGCCAGCAGTGAAGACAGGGAAGGGACG.

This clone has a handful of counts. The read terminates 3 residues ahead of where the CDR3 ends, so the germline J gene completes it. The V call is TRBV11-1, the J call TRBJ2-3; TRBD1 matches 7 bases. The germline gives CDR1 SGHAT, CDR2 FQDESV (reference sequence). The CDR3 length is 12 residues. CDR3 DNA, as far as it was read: TGTGCCAGCAGACATGGGACAGCGACG. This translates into CASRHGTAT. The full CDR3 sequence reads CASRHGTATQYF.

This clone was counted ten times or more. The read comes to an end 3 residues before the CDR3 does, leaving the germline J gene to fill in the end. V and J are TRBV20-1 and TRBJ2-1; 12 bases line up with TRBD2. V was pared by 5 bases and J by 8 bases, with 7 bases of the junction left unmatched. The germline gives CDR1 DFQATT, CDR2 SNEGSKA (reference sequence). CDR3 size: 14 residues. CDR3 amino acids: CSASGTSGSDEQFF. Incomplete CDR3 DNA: TGCAGTGCTTCCGGGACTAGCGGGTCAGATGAG.

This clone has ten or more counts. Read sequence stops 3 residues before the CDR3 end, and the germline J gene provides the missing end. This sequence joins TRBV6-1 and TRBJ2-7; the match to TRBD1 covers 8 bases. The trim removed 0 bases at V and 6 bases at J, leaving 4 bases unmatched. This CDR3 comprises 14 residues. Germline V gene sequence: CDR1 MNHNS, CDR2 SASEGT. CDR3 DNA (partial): TGTGCCAGCAGTGAAGCTGGGCAGGGGGCCGAG. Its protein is CASSEAGQGAE. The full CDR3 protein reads CASSEAGQGAEQYF.

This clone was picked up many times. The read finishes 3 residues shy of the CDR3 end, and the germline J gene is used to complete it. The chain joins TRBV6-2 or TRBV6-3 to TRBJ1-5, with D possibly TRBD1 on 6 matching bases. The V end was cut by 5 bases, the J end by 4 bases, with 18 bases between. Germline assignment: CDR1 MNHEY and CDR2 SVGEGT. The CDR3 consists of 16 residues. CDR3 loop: CASSQTGQPKNQPQHF. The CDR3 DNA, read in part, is TGTGCCAGCAGTCAAACTGGACAGCCGAAAAATCAGCCC.

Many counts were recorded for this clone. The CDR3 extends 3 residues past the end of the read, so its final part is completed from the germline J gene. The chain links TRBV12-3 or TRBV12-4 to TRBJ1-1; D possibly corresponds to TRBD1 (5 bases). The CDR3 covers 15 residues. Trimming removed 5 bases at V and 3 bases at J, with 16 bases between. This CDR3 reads CASSLGGVADTEAFF. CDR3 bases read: TGTGCCAGCAGTCTGGGGGGGGTGGCGGACACTGAA.

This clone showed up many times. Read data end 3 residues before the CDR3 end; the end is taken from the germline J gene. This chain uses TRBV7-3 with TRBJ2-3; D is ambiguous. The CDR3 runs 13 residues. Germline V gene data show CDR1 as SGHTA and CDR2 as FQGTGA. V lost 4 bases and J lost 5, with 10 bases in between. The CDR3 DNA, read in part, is TGTGCCAGCAGCTCTACCCCGGGAGATACG. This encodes CASSSTPGDT. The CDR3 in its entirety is CASSSTPGDTQYF.

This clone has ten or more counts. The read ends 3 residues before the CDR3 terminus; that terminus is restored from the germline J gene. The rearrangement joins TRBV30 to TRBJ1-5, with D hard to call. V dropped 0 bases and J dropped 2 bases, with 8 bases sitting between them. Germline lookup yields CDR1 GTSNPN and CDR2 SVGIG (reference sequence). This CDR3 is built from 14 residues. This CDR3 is CAWSVRVGNQPQHF. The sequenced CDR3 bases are TGTGCCTGGAGTGTAAGGGTTGGCAATCAGCCC.

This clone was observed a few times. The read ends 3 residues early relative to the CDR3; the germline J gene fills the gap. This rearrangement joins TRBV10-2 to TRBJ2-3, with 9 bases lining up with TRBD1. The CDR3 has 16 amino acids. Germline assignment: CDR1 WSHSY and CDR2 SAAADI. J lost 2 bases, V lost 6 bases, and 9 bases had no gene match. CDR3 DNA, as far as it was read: TGCGCCAGCAGAACCGGGACAGGGTTCCACACAGATACG. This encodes CASRTGTGFHTDT. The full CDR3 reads CASRTGTGFHTDTQYF.

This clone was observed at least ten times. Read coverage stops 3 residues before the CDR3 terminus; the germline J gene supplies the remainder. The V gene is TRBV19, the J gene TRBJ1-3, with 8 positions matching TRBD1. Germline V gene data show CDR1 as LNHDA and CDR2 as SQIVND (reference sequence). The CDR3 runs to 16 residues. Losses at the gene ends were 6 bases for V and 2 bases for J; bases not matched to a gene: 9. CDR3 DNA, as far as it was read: TGTGCCAGTAGGGGGGGTACAGGGGGAGCTGGAAACACC. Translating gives CASRGGTGGAGNT. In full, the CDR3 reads CASRGGTGGAGNTIYF.